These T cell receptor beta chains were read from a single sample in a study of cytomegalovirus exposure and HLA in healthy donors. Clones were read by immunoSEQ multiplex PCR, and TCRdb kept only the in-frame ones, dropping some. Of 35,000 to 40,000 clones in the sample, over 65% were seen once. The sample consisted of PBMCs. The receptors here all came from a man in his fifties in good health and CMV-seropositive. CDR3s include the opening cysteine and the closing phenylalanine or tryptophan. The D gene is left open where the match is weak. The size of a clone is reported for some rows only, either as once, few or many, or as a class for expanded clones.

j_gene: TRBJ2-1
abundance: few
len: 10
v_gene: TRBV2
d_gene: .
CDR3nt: TGTGCCAGCCTTTACAATGAGCAGTTCTTC
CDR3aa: CASLYNEQFF

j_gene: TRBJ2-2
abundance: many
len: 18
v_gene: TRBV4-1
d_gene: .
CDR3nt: TGCGCCAGCAGCCAAGGCCCCAACATGGACAGTATCACCGGGGAGCTGTTTTTT
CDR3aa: CASSQGPNMDSITGELFF

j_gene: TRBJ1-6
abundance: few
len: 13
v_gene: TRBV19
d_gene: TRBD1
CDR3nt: TGTGCCAGTAGAGACAGGGGGAGTTCACCCCTCCACTTT
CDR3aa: CASRDRGSSPLHF

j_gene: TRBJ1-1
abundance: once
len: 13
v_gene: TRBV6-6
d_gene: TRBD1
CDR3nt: TGTGCCAGCGGGGGACAGGGCTTCGCTGAAGCTTTCTTT
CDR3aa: CASGGQGFAEAFF

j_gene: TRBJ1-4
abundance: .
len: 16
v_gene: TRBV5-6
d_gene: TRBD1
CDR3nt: TGTGCCAGCAGCCTCGAGCCTGGGACAGCGAATGAAAAACTGTTTTTT
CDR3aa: CASSLEPGTANEKLFF

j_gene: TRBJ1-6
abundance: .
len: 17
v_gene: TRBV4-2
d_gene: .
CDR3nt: TGTGCCAGCAGCCTGGGGGCGGGCCTCTCCTATAATTCACCCCTCCACTTT
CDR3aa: CASSLGAGLSYNSPLHF

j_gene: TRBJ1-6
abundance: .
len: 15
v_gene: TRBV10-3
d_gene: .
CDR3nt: TGTGCCATCAGTGAGTCCCAGGGGAACAATTCACCCCTCCACTTT
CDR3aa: CAISESQGNNSPLHF

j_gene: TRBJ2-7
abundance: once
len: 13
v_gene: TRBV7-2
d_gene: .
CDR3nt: TGTGCCAGCAGCTTAGATGGTAGCTACGAGCAGTACTTC
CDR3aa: CASSLDGSYEQYF

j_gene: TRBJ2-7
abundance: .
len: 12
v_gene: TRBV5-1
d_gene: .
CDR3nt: TGCGCCAGCAGGTACAGTGTGTACGAGCAGTACTTC
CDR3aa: CASRYSVYEQYF

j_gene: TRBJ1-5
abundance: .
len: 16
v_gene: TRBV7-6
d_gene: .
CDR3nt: TGTGCCAGCAGCTTATCCCACGGGGGGAGCAATCAGCCCCAGCATTTT
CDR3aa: CASSLSHGGSNQPQHF

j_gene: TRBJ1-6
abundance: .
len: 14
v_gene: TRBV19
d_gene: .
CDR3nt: TGTGCCAGTAGTCCTCAGGGATATAATTCACCCCTCCACTTT
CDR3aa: CASSPQGYNSPLHF

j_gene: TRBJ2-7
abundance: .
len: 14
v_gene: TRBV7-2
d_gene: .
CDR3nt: TGTGCCAGCAGCTTCTCGGGGGGCACCTACGAGCAGTACTTC
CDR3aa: CASSFSGGTYEQYF

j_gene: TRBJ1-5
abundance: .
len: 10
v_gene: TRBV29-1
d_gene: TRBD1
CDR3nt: TGCAGCTCGACCAGACAGGGTGGGCATTTT
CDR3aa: CSSTRQGGHF